The rows below give T cell receptor beta chains drawn from one sample of a study of CD8 T cells in Susac syndrome. In TCRdb, the immunoSEQ multiplex PCR reads were re-called with MiXCR into one record per CDR3 protein. The sample comprises over 150,000 distinct CDR3 sequences, approximately 93% of which are singletons, and approximately 0.09% rests with the top ten. Sequencing input: CD4+ T cells from PBMCs. The source is a human donor with multiple sclerosis. The CDR3 runs from the conserved cysteine through the conserved F or W. The order of the fields is D gene, V gene, J gene, CDR3 protein, CDR3 DNA. D genes are given only for firm matches.

-,TRBV3-1,TRBJ2-1,CASSQDAYNEQFF,TGTGCCAGCAGCCAGGACGCATACAATGAGCAGTTCTTC
-,TRBV19,TRBJ2-6,CASKKHESGANVLTF,TGTGCCAGTAAAAAGCACGAGTCTGGGGCCAACGTCCTGACTTTC
-,TRBV7-7,TRBJ2-3,CASSLRVADTQYF,TGTGCTAGCAGCTTAAGGGTGGCAGATACGCAGTATTTT
TRBD2,TRBV4-3,TRBJ2-3,CASSRLAGGSDTQYF,TGCGCCAGCAGCCGGCTAGCGGGAGGTTCAGATACGCAGTATTTT
-,TRBV6-5,TRBJ1-1,CASWPQREGTEAFF,TGTGCCAGCTGGCCCCAGAGGGAGGGGACTGAAGCTTTCTTT
TRBD1,TRBV11-2,TRBJ2-3,CASSSTQGSKTQYF,TGTGCCAGCAGCTCCACACAGGGGAGTAAGACGCAGTATTTT
-,TRBV7-2,TRBJ2-5,CASSESRDQETQYF,TGTGCCAGCAGCGAAAGCAGGGATCAAGAGACCCAGTACTTC
-,TRBV2,TRBJ1-5,CASRKDEYQPQHF,TGTGCCAGCAGGAAGGATGAATATCAGCCCCAGCATTTT
TRBD1,TRBV30,TRBJ2-5,CAWSVQGETQYF,TGTGCCTGGAGTGTACAGGGGGAGACCCAGTACTTC
-,TRBV5-1,TRBJ2-3,CASSLVPALVNTDTQYF,TGCGCCAGCAGCTTGGTCCCAGCCCTGGTTAACACAGATACGCAGTATTTT
-,TRBV25-1,TRBJ2-6,CASSPPGVSGANVLTF,TGTGCCAGCAGTCCCCCGGGGGTCTCTGGGGCCAACGTCCTGACTTTC
-,TRBV18,TRBJ1-1,CASSPSGRNTEAFF,TGTGCCAGCTCCCCCTCGGGGCGCAACACTGAAGCTTTCTTT
TRBD1,TRBV29-1,TRBJ1-1,CSVNPDRSNTEAFF,TGCAGCGTGAACCCGGACAGGTCCAACACTGAAGCTTTCTTT
-,TRBV29-1,TRBJ1-1,CSVEDRPNTEAFF,TGCAGCGTTGAAGACAGACCGAACACTGAAGCTTTCTTT
TRBD1,TRBV20-1,TRBJ1-2,CSAPGGQGAYGYTF,TGCAGTGCTCCCGGTGGACAGGGGGCTTATGGCTACACCTTC
TRBD2,TRBV9,TRBJ2-2,CASSVEGSGRSGELFF,TGTGCCAGCAGCGTAGAAGGTAGCGGGAGGTCCGGGGAGCTGTTTTTT